Listed below are T cell receptor beta chains from one sample, sequenced in a study of cytomegalovirus exposure and HLA in healthy donors. The protocol was immunoSEQ multiplex PCR, while the TCRdb copy is restricted to in-frame clones and leaves out a portion. The sample consists of 130,000 or so clones, around four fifths of them appearing once. Sequences were obtained from PBMCs. The receptors stem from a woman aged 40 to 50 in good health and CMV-seronegative. The CDR3 runs from the conserved cysteine through the conserved F or W. A D gene is named only where the DNA matches it firmly. Clone size is not always given. Where it is, it says once, few, many or a class for expanded clones.

TRBD1 TRBJ1-5 NA TRBV19 CASSTTGGLQPQHF TGTGCCAGTAGTACTACAGGGGGCCTGCAGCCCCAGCATTTT
NA TRBJ1-1 NA TRBV7-9 CASSVGQFTEAFF TGTGCCAGCAGCGTGGGACAATTCACTGAAGCTTTCTTT
NA TRBJ1-1 once TRBV28 CASSPRTRGAFF TGTGCCAGCAGTCCACGGACCAGGGGAGCTTTCTTT
NA TRBJ2-7 few TRBV7-6 CASSLGTAKPYEQYF TGTGCCAGCAGCTTAGGGACAGCCAAACCCTACGAGCAGTACTTC
TRBD1 TRBJ2-7 few TRBV7-3 CASSLFPGGEQYF TGTGCCAGCAGCTTATTTCCAGGGGGCGAGCAGTACTTC
TRBD1 TRBJ1-5 NA TRBV2 CASSGRTGGSGQPQHF TGTGCCAGCAGTGGACGGACAGGGGGATCCGGTCAGCCCCAGCATTTT
TRBD1 TRBJ2-5 few TRBV29-1 CSVEGDLSQSGTGQETQYF TGCAGCGTTGAAGGGGACTTATCCCAATCAGGGACAGGACAAGAGACCCAGTACTTC
NA TRBJ2-4 NA TRBV29-1 CSVELRLAKNIQYF TGCAGCGTTGAATTGAGACTAGCCAAAAACATTCAGTACTTC
NA TRBJ1-2 few TRBV28 CASRPGGAQGYTF TGTGCCAGCAGACCTGGGGGGGCGCAAGGCTACACCTTC
NA TRBJ1-1 few TRBV4-3 CASSQDRGANTEAFF TGCGCCAGCAGCCAAGATCGGGGGGCTAACACTGAAGCTTTCTTT
NA TRBJ1-2 NA TRBV7-9 CASSLVMSGNYGYTF TGTGCCAGCAGCTTAGTGATGTCGGGGAACTATGGCTACACCTTC
NA TRBJ2-1 NA TRBV28 CASSLFTVNEQFF TGTGCCAGCAGTTTATTTACGGTAAATGAGCAGTTCTTC
TRBD1 TRBJ2-7 NA TRBV29-1 CSVEEQGAYEQYF TGCAGCGTTGAAGAACAGGGGGCCTACGAGCAGTACTTC
NA TRBJ2-3 NA TRBV7-2 CASSLGPAGSTDTQYF TGTGCCAGCAGCTTAGGGCCAGCGGGTAGCACAGATACGCAGTATTTT
TRBD1 TRBJ2-7 NA TRBV2 CASRPGTVYEQYF TGTGCCAGCAGGCCTGGGACAGTCTACGAGCAGTACTTC
TRBD1 TRBJ1-5 NA TRBV28 CASTPFGTGTQPQHF TGTGCCAGCACCCCTTTCGGGACAGGGACTCAGCCCCAGCATTTT
NA TRBJ2-7 NA TRBV27 CASSPGSIGYEQYF TGTGCCAGCAGCCCAGGATCGATCGGCTACGAGCAGTACTTC
NA TRBJ1-1 NA TRBV6-6 CASSSGQGYTEAFF TGTGCCAGCAGTTCCGGGCAGGGGTATACTGAAGCTTTCTTT
NA TRBJ1-1 NA TRBV5-4 CASSDIWAPNTEAFF TGTGCCAGCAGCGACATTTGGGCCCCGAACACTGAAGCTTTCTTT
TRBD2 TRBJ2-3 NA TRBV28 CASSLLAGGTDTQYF TGTGCCAGCAGTTTATTAGCGGGGGGCACAGATACGCAGTATTTT
NA TRBJ1-1 NA TRBV4-1 CASSPYSTANTEAFF TGCGCCAGCAGCCCCTACAGCACAGCTAACACTGAAGCTTTCTTT
NA TRBJ2-1 NA TRBV20-1 CSARLVDEQFF TGCAGTGCGAGACTAGTTGACGAGCAGTTCTTC
NA TRBJ2-7 NA TRBV5-4 CASSLGGQGSYEQYF TGTGCCAGCAGCTTAGGCGGTCAGGGCTCCTACGAGCAGTACTTC
NA TRBJ1-5 NA TRBV6-6 CASSKTGGNQPQHF TGTGCCAGCAGTAAAACGGGGGGCAATCAGCCCCAGCATTTT
NA TRBJ1-1 few TRBV28 CASSFGPLNTEAFF TGTGCCAGCAGTTTCGGTCCGTTGAACACTGAAGCTTTCTTT
TRBD1 TRBJ1-6 few TRBV7-2 CASSKDYGGQTPLHF TGTGCCAGCAGCAAGGATTATGGGGGACAGACACCCCTCCACTTT
TRBD1 TRBJ1-4 NA TRBV10-3 CAISESSGDRGEKLFF TGTGCCATCAGTGAGTCGTCGGGGGACAGGGGTGAAAAACTGTTTTTT
NA TRBJ2-7 NA TRBV7-2 CASKDRGSYEQYF TGTGCCAGCAAGGATCGGGGATCCTACGAGCAGTACTTC
NA TRBJ1-2 NA TRBV7-9 CASSQTEYGYTF TGTGCCAGCAGTCAAACAGAGTATGGCTACACCTTC
NA TRBJ1-1 NA TRBV11-2 CASSPPGGGNTEAFF TGTGCCAGCAGCCCCCCGGGAGGGGGGAACACTGAAGCTTTCTTT
TRBD1 TRBJ1-5 NA TRBV10-3 CAIRGDRDQPQHF TGTGCCATCAGGGGGGACAGGGACCAGCCCCAGCATTTT
TRBD2 TRBJ2-2 NA TRBV6-6 CASSYGSGGIPGELFF TGTGCCAGCAGTTACGGGTCGGGGGGGATACCCGGGGAGCTGTTTTTT
NA TRBJ2-3 NA TRBV14 CASSPWQGGTDTQYF TGTGCCAGCAGCCCTTGGCAGGGTGGCACAGATACGCAGTATTTT
TRBD2 TRBJ2-3 NA TRBV5-8 CASSSGTSGGGRDTQYF TGTGCCAGCAGCAGCGGGACTAGCGGGGGAGGCAGAGATACGCAGTATTTT
TRBD1 TRBJ1-4 NA TRBV7-2 CASSLAPGTGKLFF TGTGCCAGCAGCTTAGCACCCGGGACAGGAAAACTGTTTTTT
NA TRBJ2-7 once TRBV5-1 CASSLGGLDEQYF TGCGCCAGCAGCTTGGGGGGACTGGACGAGCAGTACTTC
NA TRBJ1-1 NA TRBV18 CASSPSKQGLYTEAFF TGTGCCAGCTCACCGAGTAAACAGGGTTTGTACACTGAAGCTTTCTTT
TRBD1 TRBJ2-6 NA TRBV23-1 CASSQGDRAGANVLTF TGCGCCAGCAGTCAAGGGGACAGGGCTGGGGCCAACGTCCTGACTTTC
NA TRBJ1-1 NA TRBV9 CASSRDTNTEAFF TGTGCCAGCAGTCGTGACACGAACACTGAAGCTTTCTTT
NA TRBJ2-7 NA TRBV6-6 CASSYFGEGEQYF TGTGCCAGCAGTTACTTCGGAGAGGGCGAGCAGTACTTC
NA TRBJ2-1 NA TRBV7-7 CASSLNRNYNEQFF TGTGCCAGCAGCTTAAACAGGAACTACAATGAGCAGTTCTTC
TRBD2 TRBJ2-5 few TRBV7-6 CASSSSSGGETQYF TGTGCCAGCAGCTCTTCTAGCGGGGGAGAGACCCAGTACTTC
TRBD1 TRBJ1-2 NA TRBV4-3 CASSHQGACGYTF TGCGCCAGCAGCCACCAGGGGGCATGTGGCTACACCTTC
TRBD1 TRBJ2-7 few TRBV28 CASSRQGAGSYEQYF TGTGCCAGCAGTCGACAGGGGGCAGGATCCTACGAGCAGTACTTC
NA TRBJ1-3 NA TRBV5-1 CASSLDRAGNTIYF TGCGCCAGCAGCTTGGACAGGGCGGGAAACACCATATATTTT
TRBD1 TRBJ1-2 NA TRBV19 CASSIAFTGDYGYTF TGTGCCAGTAGTATAGCTTTCACAGGGGACTATGGCTACACCTTC
NA TRBJ1-1 NA TRBV19 CASSIYKGAAAQNTEAFF TGTGCCAGTAGTATCTACAAAGGGGCGGCGGCCCAGAACACTGAAGCTTTCTTT
TRBD1 TRBJ1-1 NA TRBV6-6 CASSHRQGNTEAFF TGTGCCAGCAGCCACCGACAGGGAAACACTGAAGCTTTCTTT
TRBD1 TRBJ1-2 NA TRBV2 CASSEVRTGSGGYTF TGTGCCAGCAGTGAGGTGAGGACAGGGAGTGGTGGCTACACCTTC